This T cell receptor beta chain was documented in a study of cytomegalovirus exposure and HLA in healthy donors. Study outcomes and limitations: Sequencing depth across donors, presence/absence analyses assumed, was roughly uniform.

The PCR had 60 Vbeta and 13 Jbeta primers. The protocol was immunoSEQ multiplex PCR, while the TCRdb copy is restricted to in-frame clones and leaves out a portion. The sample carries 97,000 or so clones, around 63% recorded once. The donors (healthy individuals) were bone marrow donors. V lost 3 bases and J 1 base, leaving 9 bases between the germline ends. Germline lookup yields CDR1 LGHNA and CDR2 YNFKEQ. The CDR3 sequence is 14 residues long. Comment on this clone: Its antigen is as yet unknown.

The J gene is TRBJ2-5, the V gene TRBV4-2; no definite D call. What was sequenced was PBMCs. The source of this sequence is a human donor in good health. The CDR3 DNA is TGTGCCAGCAGCCAGTCGGTAGCCCAAGAGACCCAGTACTTC. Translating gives CASSQSVAQETQYF.